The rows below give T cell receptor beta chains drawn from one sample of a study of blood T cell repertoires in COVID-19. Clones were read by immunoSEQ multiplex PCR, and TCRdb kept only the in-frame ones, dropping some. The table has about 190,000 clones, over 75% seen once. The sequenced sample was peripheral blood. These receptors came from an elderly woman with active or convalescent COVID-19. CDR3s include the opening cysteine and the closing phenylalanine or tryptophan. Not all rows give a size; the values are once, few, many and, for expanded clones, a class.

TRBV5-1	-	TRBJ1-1	CASSLGTTTRTEAFF
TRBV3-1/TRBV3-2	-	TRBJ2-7	CASRDTSYEQYF
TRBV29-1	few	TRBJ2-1	CSAQRSYNEQFF
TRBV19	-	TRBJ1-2	CASGRGWKNRQGLNYGYTF
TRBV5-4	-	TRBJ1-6	CASSFGQDYSSPLHF
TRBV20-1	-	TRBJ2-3	CSASWVAGGWDTQYF
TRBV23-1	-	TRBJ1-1	CASSQWDTSLNTEAFF
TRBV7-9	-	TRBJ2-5	CASSKYGQQETQYF
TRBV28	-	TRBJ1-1	CASTLGHGNTEAFF
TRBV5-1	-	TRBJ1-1	CATRGTVMNTEAFF
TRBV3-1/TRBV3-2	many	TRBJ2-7	CASSQGFSGGLLYEQYF
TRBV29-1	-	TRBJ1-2	CSVGGTGSAYGYTF
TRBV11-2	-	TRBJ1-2	CASSKERVGGGYTF
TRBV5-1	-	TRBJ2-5	CASSLHATSGGGETQYF
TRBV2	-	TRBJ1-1	CASSLDRDTEAFF
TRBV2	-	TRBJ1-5	CASKGQGYQPQHF
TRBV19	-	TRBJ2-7	CASSILRGRGNDEQYF
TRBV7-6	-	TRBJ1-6	CASSLDGDSPLHF
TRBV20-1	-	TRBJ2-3	CSALITDTQYF
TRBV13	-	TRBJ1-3	CASSLVSGRVYSGNTIYF
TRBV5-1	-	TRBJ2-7	CASSFGQGTTAYYEQYF
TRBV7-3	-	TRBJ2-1	CASRGGLASDEQFF
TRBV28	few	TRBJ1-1	CASSPGQGNTEAFF
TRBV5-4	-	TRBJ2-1	CASSLEAGEQFF